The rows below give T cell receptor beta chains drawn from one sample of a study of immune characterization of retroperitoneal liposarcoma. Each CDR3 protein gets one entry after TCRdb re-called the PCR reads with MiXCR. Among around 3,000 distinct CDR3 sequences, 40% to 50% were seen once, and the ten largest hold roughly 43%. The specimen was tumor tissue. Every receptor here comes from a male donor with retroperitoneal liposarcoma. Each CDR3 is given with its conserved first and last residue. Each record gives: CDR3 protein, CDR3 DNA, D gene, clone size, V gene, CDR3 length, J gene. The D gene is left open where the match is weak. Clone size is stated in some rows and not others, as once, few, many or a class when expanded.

CDR3 protein: CASSLSGQGTDTQYF
CDR3 DNA: TGTGCCAGCAGCTTGTCGGGACAGGGTACAGATACGCAGTATTTT
D gene: TRBD1
clone size: medium-sized
V gene: TRBV5-6
CDR3 length: 15
J gene: TRBJ2-3

CDR3 protein: CASSRSYQETQYF
CDR3 DNA: TGTGCCAGCAGCCGCTCTTACCAAGAGACCCAGTACTTC
D gene: -
clone size: -
V gene: TRBV6-6
CDR3 length: 13
J gene: TRBJ2-5

CDR3 protein: CASSALAESYNEQFF
CDR3 DNA: TGTGCCAGCAGTGCGCTAGCGGAATCCTACAATGAGCAGTTCTTC
D gene: TRBD2
clone size: few
V gene: TRBV6-1
CDR3 length: 15
J gene: TRBJ2-1

CDR3 protein: CASSPEQGAGITEQYF
CDR3 DNA: TGTGCCAGCAGTCCAGAACAGGGGGCGGGTATTACCGAGCAGTACTTC
D gene: TRBD1
clone size: -
V gene: TRBV6-5
CDR3 length: 16
J gene: TRBJ2-7

CDR3 protein: CASSELRQHTGELFF
CDR3 DNA: TGTGCCAGCAGTGAATTGCGACAGCACACCGGGGAGCTGTTTTTT
D gene: -
clone size: few
V gene: TRBV6-1
CDR3 length: 15
J gene: TRBJ2-2

CDR3 protein: CASKASGSADTQYF
CDR3 DNA: TGTGCCAGCAAGGCTAGCGGGAGCGCAGATACGCAGTATTTT
D gene: TRBD2
clone size: medium-sized
V gene: TRBV12-3/TRBV12-4
CDR3 length: 14
J gene: TRBJ2-3

CDR3 protein: CASAKRTPGNTQYF
CDR3 DNA: TGTGCCAGCGCCAAGAGGACCCCAGGAAATACGCAGTATTTT
D gene: -
clone size: -
V gene: TRBV6-1
CDR3 length: 14
J gene: TRBJ2-3

CDR3 protein: CATQAGLAGYNEQFF
CDR3 DNA: TGTGCCACCCAGGCCGGCCTAGCGGGTTACAATGAGCAGTTCTTC
D gene: TRBD2
clone size: -
V gene: TRBV6-1
CDR3 length: 15
J gene: TRBJ2-1

CDR3 protein: CASSRRSIQETQYF
CDR3 DNA: TGTGCCAGCAGCCGAAGAAGTATCCAAGAGACCCAGTACTTC
D gene: -
clone size: -
V gene: TRBV11-1
CDR3 length: 14
J gene: TRBJ2-5

CDR3 protein: CASSQTGLEDYEQFF
CDR3 DNA: TGTGCCAGCAGTCAAACGGGACTGGAGGACTACGAGCAGTTCTTC
D gene: -
clone size: once
V gene: TRBV6-5
CDR3 length: 15
J gene: TRBJ2-1

CDR3 protein: CASSLTGGSSYEQYF
CDR3 DNA: TGCGCCAGCAGCTTGACTGGGGGAAGCTCCTACGAGCAGTACTTC
D gene: -
clone size: -
V gene: TRBV5-1
CDR3 length: 15
J gene: TRBJ2-7

CDR3 protein: CASSLEGADPHNEQYF
CDR3 DNA: TGTGCCAGCAGCTTAGAGGGTGCAGATCCGCACAATGAGCAGTACTTC
D gene: -
clone size: medium-sized
V gene: TRBV7-8
CDR3 length: 16
J gene: TRBJ2-7

CDR3 protein: CASSVTSGSLYEQYF
CDR3 DNA: TGTGCCAGCAGTGTAACTAGCGGGAGTCTCTACGAGCAGTACTTC
D gene: TRBD2
clone size: -
V gene: TRBV6-8
CDR3 length: 15
J gene: TRBJ2-7

CDR3 protein: CASSWTAGELFF
CDR3 DNA: TGTGCCAGCAGTTGGACGGCCGGGGAGCTGTTTTTT
D gene: -
clone size: medium-sized
V gene: TRBV6-1
CDR3 length: 12
J gene: TRBJ2-2

CDR3 protein: CASSESGGRDTQYF
CDR3 DNA: TGTGCCAGCAGTGAGAGCGGGGGGAGGGATACGCAGTATTTT
D gene: TRBD2
clone size: -
V gene: TRBV6-4
CDR3 length: 14
J gene: TRBJ2-3

CDR3 protein: CASSFPTSGSRLVDTQYF
CDR3 DNA: TGTGCCAGCAGCTTTCCGACTAGCGGCTCTAGGCTTGTAGATACGCAGTATTTT
D gene: TRBD2
clone size: once
V gene: TRBV7-2
CDR3 length: 18
J gene: TRBJ2-3